These 4 T cell receptor beta chains were all obtained from the same sample, sequenced in a study of T cells in Graves' hyperthyroidism and ophthalmopathy (dated by TCRdb to about 2019). Preparation of the library involved multiplex PCR. Sequencing was performed on an Illumina HiSeq 2000. The TCR beta CDR3 regions were amplified from the RNA transcripts. A first-round RT-PCR of the TCR CDR3 used the HTBI primer set with the Qiagen OneStep RT-PCR kit. Through fastp at Q25 and MiXCR, TCRdb rebuilt clones from the public reads, retaining in-frame beta chains. Rows merge per CDR3 protein into single entries with the most common DNA and genes. Here the sample has 360,000 or so distinct CDR3 sequences; roughly 15% occur a single time. The ten biggest clones cover approximately 19% of the sample. Sample: blood. The origin of the receptors is an older woman with Graves' ophthalmopathy.

The rearrangement joins TRBV27 to TRBJ2-5; a weak D match, TRBD1 (6 bases). Trimming left V 10 bases short and J 13 bases short, with 25 bases between. This CDR3 is 13 amino acids long. CDR1 and CDR2 (germline): MNHEY, SMNVEV (reference sequence). The chain's CDR3 is CATRGTTQNYPYF. The CDR3 DNA is TGTGCCACCAGGGGCACCACACAAAATTATCCGTACTTC.

As DNA, the CDR3 is TGTGCCAGCAGCCCCCGGGACGGAAGGAATGAAAAACTGTTTTTT. Encoded protein: CASSPRDGRNEKLFF. The genes are TRBV5-4 and TRBJ1-4; D is perhaps TRBD1 (5 bases). Trimming took 4 bases from V and 5 from J, leaving 15 bases between them. The CDR3 is 15 residues long. CDR1 and CDR2 from the germline V gene are SGHNT and YYREEE (reference sequence). The full variable domain, with the rest looked up from reference TRBV5-4 and TRBJ1-4, is ETGVTQSPTHLIKTRGQQVTLRCSSQSGHNTVSWYQQALGQGPQFIFQYYREEENGRGNFPPRFSGLQFPNYSSELNVNALELDDSALYLCASSPRDGRNEKLFFGSGTQLSVL.

This rearrangement joins TRBV28 to TRBJ1-3; no clear D gene. The CDR3 covers 16 residues. V was clipped by 6 bases and J by 0 bases, with 15 bases between them. Per germline, CDR1 MDHEN and CDR2 SYDVKM. For the CDR3, the DNA is TGTGCCAGCAGCCTAAGCGACGGTCTCTCTGGAAACACCATATATTTT. Its translation: CASSLSDGLSGNTIYF.

This clonotype was observed a few times. V usage is TRBV7-3 and J usage is TRBJ2-3; D might be TRBD1 (5 bases). CDR1 is SGHTA and CDR2 is FQGTGA in the germline V gene. The CDR3 sequence is 16 residues long. With 6 bases removed from V and 1 base from J, the gap between germline ends came to 17 bases. The CDR3 loop reads CASSEGQGRGTDTQYF. DNA for the CDR3: TGTGCCAGCAGTGAAGGGCAGGGCCGAGGCACAGATACGCAGTATTTT.